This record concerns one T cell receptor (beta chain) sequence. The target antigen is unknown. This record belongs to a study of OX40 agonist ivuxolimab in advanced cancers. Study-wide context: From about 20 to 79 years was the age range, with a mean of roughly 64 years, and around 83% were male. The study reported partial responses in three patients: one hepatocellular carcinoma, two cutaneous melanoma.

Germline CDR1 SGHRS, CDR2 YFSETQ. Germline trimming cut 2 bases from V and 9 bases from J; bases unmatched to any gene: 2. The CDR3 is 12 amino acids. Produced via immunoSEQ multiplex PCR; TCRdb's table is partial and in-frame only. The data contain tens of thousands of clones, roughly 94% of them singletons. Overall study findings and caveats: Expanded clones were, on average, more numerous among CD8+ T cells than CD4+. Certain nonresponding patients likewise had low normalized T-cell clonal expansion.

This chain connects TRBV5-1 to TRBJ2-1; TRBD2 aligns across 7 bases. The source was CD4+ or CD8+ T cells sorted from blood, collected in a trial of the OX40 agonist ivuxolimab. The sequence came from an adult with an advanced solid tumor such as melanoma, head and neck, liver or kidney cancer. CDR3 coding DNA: TGCGCCAGCAGCTTTTCGGGGGGTGAGCAGTTCTTC. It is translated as CASSFSGGEQFF. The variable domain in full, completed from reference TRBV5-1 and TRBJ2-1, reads KAGVTQTPRYLIKTRGQQVTLSCSPISGHRSVSWYQQTPGQGLQFLFEYFSETQRNKGNFPGRFSGRQFSNSRSEMNVSTLELGDSALYLCASSFSGGEQFFGPGTRLTVL.